What follows are 5 T cell receptor beta chains derived from one specimen sequenced in a study of CD8+ T cells in alopecia areata. Treatment given: oral pan-JAK inhibitor, 5-10 mg twice daily. Following RNA extraction, reverse transcription yielded cDNA that acted as the sequencing template. Using immunoSEQ multiplex PCR, the repertoire was profiled, and TCRdb retains in-frame clones only, with some absent. The sample has approximately 100,000 clones, 60% seen once. The material sequenced was CD8+ T cells sorted from blood, taken at approximately week 56, from a patient treated with tofacitinib. These TCRs come from a human donor with alopecia areata.

The rearrangement uses TRBV15 and TRBJ2-5, with D tentatively TRBD2 (5 bases). The V end lost 3 bases, the J end lost 1 base, and 9 bases lay between the germline ends. Germline-derived CDR1 and CDR2 are LNHNV and YYDKDF (reference sequence). The CDR3 covers 14 residues. The CDR3 DNA is TGTGCCACCAGCAGTGATCTAGCCCAAGAGACCCAGTACTTC. Its protein product is CATSSDLAQETQYF.

This clone has a single count. V gene TRBV15 combines with J gene TRBJ2-7; tentatively, D is TRBD2 (5 bases). V shed 1 base and J shed 0 bases, with 10 bases lying between them. Germline CDR1 reads LNHNV; CDR2 reads YYDKDF (reference sequence). This CDR3 has 15 amino acids. In DNA, the CDR3 is TGTGCCACCAGCAGAGGATCGGGAACCTCCTACGAGCAGTACTTC. This gives the protein CATSRGSGTSYEQYF.

The V call is TRBV28, the J call TRBJ2-7, with D tentatively TRBD2 (6 bases). V gave up 6 bases and J gave up 2 bases, with 14 bases separating them. Per the germline V gene, CDR1 is MDHEN and CDR2 is SYDVKM. The CDR3 has 14 residues. This CDR3 reads CASRGGDRPYEQYF. The DNA of the CDR3 is TGTGCCAGCAGGGGCGGGGACCGACCCTACGAGCAGTACTTC.

The chain couples TRBV9 to TRBJ1-4, with TRBD1 matching over 9 bases. Germline CDR1 SGDLS, CDR2 YYNGEE. The CDR3 is 16 amino acids. The V and J ends lost 3 bases and 2 bases, in that order; junction bases with no gene match: 5. CDR3 coding DNA: TGTGCCAGCAGCGCAAACAGGGGGCAGACTAATGAAAAACTGTTTTTT. Translating gives CASSANRGQTNEKLFF.

This clone was found once. The chain uses TRBV29-1 and TRBJ2-7; no clear D gene. V gave up 5 bases and J gave up 5 bases, with 16 bases separating them. Germline loops: CDR1 SQVTM, CDR2 ANQGSEA. The CDR3 sequence is 13 residues long. In nucleotides, the CDR3 is TGCAGCGTTTACACCCTAGTGGTTGACGAGCAGTACTTC. Translating it yields CSVYTLVVDEQYF.